This TCR beta chain was captured by sequencing in a study of T-cell reconstitution after alpha-beta-depleted transplantation in children. This sample's TCRbeta library carried unique molecular identifier barcodes. TCRdb reprocessed the PCR reads via MiXCR and lists one record per CDR3 protein. The table shows approximately 350,000 distinct CDR3 sequences, with about a tenth occurring only once. The germline V gene has CDR1 SGHTA and CDR2 FQGNSA. The CDR3 totals 15 residues. V gave up 5 bases and J gave up 5 bases, with 15 bases separating them. This clonotype was recorded only once. The source was PBMCs from the stem cell graft donor, collected from the stem cell graft. The origin of this receptor is a human donor who donated a stem cell graft to a child with acute lymphoblastic leukemia. The V and J genes are TRBV7-2 and TRBJ2-2; possible D gene TRBD2, 6 bases. CDR3 region: CASSARGGGTGELFF. CDR3 in DNA: TGTGCCAGCAGCGCTCGGGGTGGGGGGACCGGGGAGCTGTTTTTT.